Each of the 27 T cell receptor beta chains below was sequenced from the same sample in a study of early T cells in non-severe SARS-CoV-2 infection. TCRdb analysed the 5' RACE reads with MiXCR anew, one entry per CDR3 protein. The sample lists roughly 75,000 distinct CDR3 sequences; roughly 16% were seen once. The sample taken for sequencing was whole blood. These TCRs come from an adult who was a healthcare worker with PCR-confirmed SARS-CoV-2 infection or an uninfected control (not recorded which).

The sample holds a few counts of this clonotype. The chain carries TRBV7-2 and TRBJ1-4; TRBD1 matches at 7 bases. Germline V gene lookup returns CDR1 SGHTA and CDR2 FQGNSA. The CDR3 has 15 residues. V lost 4 bases and J lost 6; bases outside the gene matches: 8. The DNA for the CDR3 is TGTGCCAGCAGCTCGAGACAGGGTTTGGATGAAAAACTGTTTTTT. It codes for CASSSRQGLDEKLFF.

This clonotype was recorded a few times. This chain connects TRBV7-3 to TRBJ1-1, with a possible D match to TRBD1 (5 bases). The germline V and J ends were trimmed by 2 bases and 1 base, with 17 bases remaining between them. CDR1 and CDR2 from the germline V gene are SGHTA and FQGTGA. CDR3 length equals 17 residues. This chain's CDR3 is CASSLALLTEPNTEAFF. CDR3 coding DNA: TGTGCCAGCAGCTTAGCCCTACTGACAGAGCCGAACACTGAAGCTTTCTTT.

This clonotype occurred a few times. This chain uses TRBV7-2 with TRBJ2-7, with 12 bases lining up with TRBD2. Germline V CDR1 and CDR2: SGHTA, FQGNSA. CDR3 size: 15 residues. The junction had 4 bases not matched to a gene; V was cut back by 0 bases and J by 7 bases. Written as DNA, the CDR3 is TGTGCCAGCAGCTTAGCACTAGCGGGGGGTATTGAGCAGTACTTC. Residues: CASSLALAGGIEQYF.

This clonotype was detected a few times. The gene calls are TRBV6-6 and TRBJ2-1; D gene ambiguous. This CDR3 region has 13 residues. V gave up 0 bases and J gave up 8 bases, with 8 bases separating them. CDR1 is MNHNY and CDR2 is SVGAGI in the germline V gene (reference sequence). In nucleotides, the CDR3 is TGTGCCAGCAGTTACTCGAGAGTTTATGAGCAGTTCTTC. Translating gives CASSYSRVYEQFF.

The V and J genes are TRBV29-1 and TRBJ2-2; possibly TRBD1 for D (6 bases). V was shortened by 7 bases and J by 0 bases, with 15 bases between the two germline ends. Germline loops: CDR1 SQVTM, CDR2 ANQGSEA. There are 15 residues in the CDR3. The chain's CDR3 is CSAGTGTPNTGELFF. The DNA of the CDR3 is TGCAGCGCTGGGACCGGGACACCGAACACCGGGGAGCTGTTTTTT.

The rearrangement links TRBV11-2 to TRBJ2-7, with 9 bases lining up with TRBD2. V was pared by 8 bases and J by 4 bases, with 6 bases of the junction left unmatched. This CDR3 comprises 13 residues. The germline V gene encodes CDR1 SGHAT and CDR2 FQNNGV. CDR3 sequence reads: CASAPSGGYEQYF. In DNA, the CDR3 is TGTGCCAGCGCCCCCAGCGGGGGGTACGAGCAGTACTTC.

The rearrangement links TRBV2 to TRBJ2-5; D gene uncertain. Trimming took 7 bases from V and 3 from J, leaving 6 bases between them. Per the germline V gene, CDR1 is SNHLY and CDR2 is FYNNEI. The CDR3 consists of 11 residues. The CDR3 loop reads CASTPEETQYF. CDR3 in DNA: TGTGCCAGCACCCCGGAAGAGACCCAGTACTTC.

The rearrangement uses TRBV11-2 and TRBJ1-1; D is ambiguous. The CDR3 length is 13 residues. Trimming cost V 6 bases and J 1 base, with 9 bases left between them. CDR1 is SGHAT and CDR2 is FQNNGV in the germline V gene. CDR3 protein: CASRGRGNTEAFF. DNA of the CDR3: TGTGCCAGCAGAGGTCGCGGGAACACTGAAGCTTTCTTT.

The chain carries TRBV12-3 or TRBV12-4 and TRBJ2-3; D possibly corresponds to TRBD2 (6 bases). The CDR3 has 15 residues. The V end was cut by 7 bases, the J end by 10 bases, with 24 bases between. CDR3 DNA: TGTGCCAGCACCCCGGGAGCGGGCCACCATGGGTCGCAGTATTTT. Translated, it gives CASTPGAGHHGSQYF.

The CDR3 loop reads CASSFRDWGTDTQYF. DNA of the CDR3: TGTGCCAGCAGTTTCCGGGACTGGGGCACAGATACGCAGTATTTT. V is TRBV7-6 and J is TRBJ2-3, with TRBD2 as a possible D gene (6 bases). Trimming cost V 6 bases and J 1 base, with 14 bases left between them. The germline gives CDR1 SGHVS, CDR2 FNYEAQ. CDR3 length equals 15 residues.

There are a few counts of this clonotype. The V and J genes are TRBV11-2 and TRBJ2-7; 7 bases agree with TRBD1. Germline trimming cut 5 bases from V and 5 bases from J; bases unmatched to any gene: 12. Per the germline V gene, CDR1 is SGHAT and CDR2 is FQNNGV. This CDR3 contains 15 residues. In nucleotides, the CDR3 is TGTGCCAGCAGCCCTACCAGACAGGGACGGAACGAGCAGTACTTC. Its translation is CASSPTRQGRNEQYF.

The chain recombines TRBV2 with TRBJ2-5; possibly TRBD1 or TRBD2 for D (5 bases each). Trimming took 6 bases from V and 5 from J, leaving 10 bases between them. Germline loops: CDR1 SNHLY, CDR2 FYNNEI. This CDR3 contains 12 residues. The CDR3, as DNA: TGTGCCAGCAGGTTGGGGGTGGAGACCCAGTACTTC. This translates into CASRLGVETQYF.

The CDR3 here is CSARDRSGVYEQYF. In DNA, the CDR3 is TGCAGTGCTAGAGATAGGAGCGGGGTCTACGAGCAGTACTTC. This rearrangement joins TRBV20-1 to TRBJ2-7; 7 bases align to TRBD2. Germline lookup yields CDR1 DFQATT and CDR2 SNEGSKA (reference sequence). V gave up 0 bases and J gave up 3 bases; unmatched junction bases: 5. CDR3 size: 14 residues.

This clonotype was observed a few times. V usage is TRBV19 and J usage is TRBJ1-1; D is possibly TRBD1 (6 bases). The CDR3 consists of 14 residues. The germline gives CDR1 LNHDA, CDR2 SQIVND (reference sequence). With 2 bases removed from V and 1 base from J, the gap between germline ends came to 8 bases. CDR3 region: CASSIRGGNTEAFF. CDR3 sequence (DNA): TGTGCCAGTAGTATACGAGGGGGGAACACTGAAGCTTTCTTT.

The chain carries TRBV15 and TRBJ2-3; D may be TRBD1 (5 bases). V shed 2 bases and J shed 3 bases, with 6 bases lying between them. Germline CDR1 is LNHNV and CDR2 is YYDKDF (reference sequence). CDR3 length equals 13 residues. CDR3 DNA sequence: TGTGCCACCAGCAGAAGGGGAACAGATACGCAGTATTTT. It translates to CATSRRGTDTQYF.

This clonotype was counted a single time. The genes are TRBV7-6 and TRBJ2-1; D gene uncertain. Trimming took 2 bases from V and 0 from J, leaving 8 bases between them. This CDR3 region has 15 residues. Germline CDR1 reads SGHVS; CDR2 reads FNYEAQ. CDR3 nucleotide sequence: TGTGCCAGCAGCTTACAGACAAGCTCCTACAATGAGCAGTTCTTC. Translated: CASSLQTSSYNEQFF.

The V and J genes are TRBV20-1 and TRBJ2-3, with TRBD2 matching over 8 bases. V lost 2 bases and J lost 5; bases outside the gene matches: 9. The CDR3 totals 15 residues. CDR1 is DFQATT, CDR2 SNEGSKA, per germline (reference sequence). This CDR3 is CSARRRAGDGDTQYF. The CDR3 DNA sequence: TGCAGTGCTAGAAGGAGAGCGGGGGATGGAGATACGCAGTATTTT.

This clonotype was recorded many times. The chain carries TRBV3-1 and TRBJ1-3, with a weak D call TRBD1 (5 bases). Between the trimmed V and J ends, which lost 0 bases and 0 bases, there was a span of 6 bases. This CDR3 contains 15 residues. Per germline, CDR1 LGHDT and CDR2 YNNKEL (reference sequence). In nucleotides, the CDR3 is TGTGCCAGCAGCCAAGAGGGGGGCTCTGGAAACACCATATATTTT. This encodes CASSQEGGSGNTIYF.

A remark on this clonotype: With a much larger clone just one base away, this may be a read error. The chain links TRBV28 to TRBJ1-3, with no clear D. V was trimmed by 7 bases and J by 2 bases, leaving 12 bases between them. CDR1 MDHEN and CDR2 SYDVKM come from the germline V gene. This CDR3 region has 14 residues. The CDR3 DNA reads TGTGCCAGCACCTTGAGGAAGACTGGAAACACCATATATTTT. Protein product: CASTLRKTGNTIYF.

This sequence joins TRBV10-1 and TRBJ2-5; possible D gene TRBD2, 6 bases. Per germline, CDR1 WNHNN and CDR2 SYGVQD (reference sequence). CDR3 length: 14 amino acids. V was clipped by 3 bases and J by 9 bases, with 17 bases between them. This chain's CDR3 is CASSEGVAAVPQYF. In DNA, the CDR3 is TGCGCCAGCAGTGAAGGAGTAGCGGCGGTCCCCCAGTACTTC.

The chain combines TRBV19 with TRBJ2-3; 9 bases match TRBD2. V gave up 4 bases and J gave up 4 bases; unmatched junction bases: 12. The CDR3 covers 17 residues. CDR1 is LNHDA and CDR2 is SQIVND in the germline V gene (reference sequence). The CDR3 DNA follows: TGTGCCAGTAGTAAGGCCCGCTTTAGCGGGAGAGCAGATACGCAGTATTTT. Protein: CASSKARFSGRADTQYF.

Only a few counts were recorded for this clonotype. The chain combines TRBV4-1 with TRBJ2-3; D is uncertain. Trimming left V 3 bases short and J 1 base short, with 11 bases between. From germline, CDR1 is MGHRA and CDR2 YSYEKL. The CDR3 has 15 residues. The CDR3 region has the DNA TGCGCCAGCAGCCATAATTGGTTTGGCACAGATACGCAGTATTTT. Its translation: CASSHNWFGTDTQYF.

The genes are TRBV11-3 and TRBJ2-5; 9 positions agree with TRBD2. From germline, CDR1 is SGHNT and CDR2 YENEEA. V lost 5 bases, J lost 5 bases, and 3 bases stayed unmatched. The CDR3 consists of 13 residues. The CDR3 protein is CASSHGLAETQYF. The DNA for the CDR3 is TGTGCCAGCAGCCATGGACTAGCGGAGACCCAGTACTTC.

The genes are TRBV10-2 and TRBJ2-3; 10 positions match TRBD2. From germline, CDR1 is WSHSY and CDR2 SAAADI. Trimming cost V 10 bases and J 5 bases; bases outside gene matches: 9. CDR3 size: 14 residues. The CDR3 DNA follows: TGCGCCACCCTGAGCGGGGGGGCCGGAGATACGCAGTATTTT. Its translation: CATLSGGAGDTQYF.

This clonotype was observed a few times. V gene TRBV6-6 combines with J gene TRBJ1-5; 10 positions agree with TRBD1. Looked up from germline, CDR1 is MNHNY and CDR2 is SVGAGI (reference sequence). The CDR3 is 17 residues long. The V and J ends lost 6 bases and 6 bases, in that order; junction bases with no gene match: 14. The CDR3: CASSQNLDRGRSQPQHF. The CDR3 DNA follows: TGTGCCAGCAGCCAAAACCTAGACAGGGGGCGATCTCAGCCCCAGCATTTT.

The chain combines TRBV10-2 with TRBJ2-1; TRBD2 matches 7 bases. Germline loops: CDR1 WSHSY, CDR2 SAAADI. The CDR3 covers 14 residues. V shed 11 bases and J 6 bases; nucleotides not matched to a gene: 13. CDR3 sequence: CACSGWEGRNEQFF. The CDR3 nucleotides are TGCGCCTGTAGCGGGTGGGAGGGCCGCAATGAGCAGTTCTTC.

This clonotype was counted many times. The V and J genes are TRBV10-3 and TRBJ2-7, with D unresolved. Trimming took 0 bases from V and 4 from J, leaving 13 bases between them. The CDR3 is 15 residues long. Germline values: CDR1 ENHRY, CDR2 SYGVKD. CDR3 sequence (DNA): TGTGCCATCAGTGAGTCGACACATGCTTTTTACGAGCAGTACTTC. This encodes CAISESTHAFYEQYF.